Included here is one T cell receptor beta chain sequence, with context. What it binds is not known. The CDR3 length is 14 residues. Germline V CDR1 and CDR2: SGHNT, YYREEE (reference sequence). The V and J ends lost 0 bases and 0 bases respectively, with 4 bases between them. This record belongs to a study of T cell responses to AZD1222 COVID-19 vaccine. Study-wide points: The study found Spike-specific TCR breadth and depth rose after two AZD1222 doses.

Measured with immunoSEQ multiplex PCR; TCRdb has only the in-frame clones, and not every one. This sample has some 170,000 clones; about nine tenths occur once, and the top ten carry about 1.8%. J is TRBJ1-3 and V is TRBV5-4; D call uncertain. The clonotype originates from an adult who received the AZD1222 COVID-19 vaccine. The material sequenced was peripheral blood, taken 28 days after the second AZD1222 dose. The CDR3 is CASSLADSGNTIYF. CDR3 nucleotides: TGTGCCAGCAGCTTGGCAGACTCTGGAAACACCATATATTTT.